This T cell receptor beta chain was found in a study of blood T cell repertoires in COVID-19. The sample holds one count of this clone. Authors' data handling: Scientists estimated how many nucleated cells there were by amplifying reference gene primers. Repertoires were generated with immunoSEQ multiplex PCR, while TCRdb's copy carries only in-frame clones and drops some. V, J and clone size are those of that table, while D and trimming were read from the DNA. The table includes about 100,000 clones, 88% detected once. Germline CDR1 and CDR2: GTSNPN and SVGIG (reference sequence). The CDR3 covers 14 residues. Deletions cut 0 bases from V and 1 base from J, with 9 bases between.

The gene calls are TRBV30 and TRBJ1-1, with D perhaps TRBD1 (6 bases). The clonotype originates from a human donor in a cohort sampled during active COVID-19. What was sequenced was peripheral blood. CDR3 nucleotide sequence: TGTGCCTGGAGTGTGGGACAAACGAACACTGAAGCTTTCTTT. Translating gives CAWSVGQTNTEAFF.